The clone carrying this T cell receptor (beta chain) has a handful of counts. Its specificity is not known. This CDR3 contains 14 residues. Germline trimming cut 3 bases from V and 6 bases from J; bases unmatched to any gene: 7. Amplification of TCR beta CDR3 regions used RNA as the template. HTBI primers drove first-round RT-PCR of the TCR CDR3. Each CDR3 protein is one row after TCRdb ran MiXCR on the multiplex PCR reads. This sample carries hundreds of thousands of distinct CDR3 sequences, around 16% of them seen once, and the ten largest clones take 3.5% to 4%. The data were obtained in a study of T cells in Graves' hyperthyroidism and ophthalmopathy. Study-wide points: Most expanded thyroid clonotypes above 0.001 also appeared in blood. Model predictions of ophthalmopathy came a median about 6.3 months before onset.

This chain links TRBV12-3 or TRBV12-4 with TRBJ2-7, with TRBD2 matching over 8 bases. The source of this sequence is a woman in her twenties or thirties with Graves' hyperthyroidism. Sequenced material: blood. Written as DNA, the CDR3 is TGTGCCAGCAGTTTGGGCGGGAGGTCGACCGAGCAGTACTTC. The encoded protein is CASSLGGRSTEQYF.